What follows is one T cell receptor (beta chain) and its context. The antigen is not known. The study team obtained lesional scalp punch biopsies and peripheral blood from alopecia areata patients. The data are from a study of CD8+ T cells in alopecia areata. Study-wide context: Patients in the treated group were given tofacitinib by mouth, 5 to 10 mg twice a day.

cDNA reverse transcribed from extracted RNA served as the sequencing template. The method was immunoSEQ multiplex PCR; TCRdb's version includes in-frame clones alone and lacks a portion of them. The sample consists of 150,000 or so clones, around 47% of them appearing once. The study's findings and limits: Sequence data from scalp samples additionally include resident alphabeta T cells of normal skin.

Sequenced sample: CD4+ T cells sorted from blood. The sequence was collected from a human donor with alopecia areata.

In DNA, the CDR3 is TGTGCCAGCAGCTTAGAACTAGCAAAGTTCTTC. Translating it yields CASSLELAKFF. This chain connects TRBV7-9 to TRBJ2-1; D is possibly TRBD2 (6 bases). Germline lookup yields CDR1 SEHNR and CDR2 FQNEAQ (reference sequence). Trimming took off 1 base at V and 14 bases at J, with 9 bases between the two ends. CDR3 length: 11 residues.